These 27 T cell receptor beta chains were sequenced from one sample in a study of blood T cell repertoires in COVID-19. Some clones are missing from TCRdb's copy, which holds only in-frame ones; the method was immunoSEQ multiplex PCR. The data contain about 140,000 clones, 80% to 85% of them singletons. Sequencing was done on a sample of peripheral blood. These receptors all come from a human donor in a cohort sampled during active COVID-19.

The rearrangement joins TRBV15 to TRBJ1-5, with D possibly being TRBD1 (6 bases). This CDR3 comprises 15 residues. Per germline, CDR1 LNHNV and CDR2 YYDKDF (reference sequence). With 9 bases removed from V and 2 bases from J, the gap between germline ends came to 17 bases. DNA for the CDR3: TGTGCCACGCGACAGGCCCTTAGGGGCAATCAGCCCCAGCATTTT. As protein: CATRQALRGNQPQHF. Drawing the rest from reference TRBV15 and TRBJ1-5, the complete variable domain is DAMVIQNPRYQVTQFGKPVTLSCSQTLNHNVMYWYQQKSSQAPKLLFHYYDKDFNNEADTPDNFQSRRPNTSFCFLDIRSPGLGDTAMYLCATRQALRGNQPQHFGDGTRLSIL.

The table lists this clone with a count of one. The chain uses TRBV7-3 and TRBJ2-1; 7 nucleotides align to TRBD2. The CDR3 is made up of 16 amino acids. With 4 bases clipped from V and 3 bases from J, the junction kept 9 bases outside the gene matches. Germline CDR1 and CDR2: SGHTA and FQGTGA. The CDR3 DNA follows: TGTGCCAGCAGCTCCCCCCTGGGGACTAACTACAATGAGCAGTTCTTC. Its translation: CASSSPLGTNYNEQFF.

V is TRBV2 and J is TRBJ2-2; 7 bases agree with TRBD1. V gave up 7 bases and J gave up 3 bases; unmatched junction bases: 5. Germline CDR1 is SNHLY and CDR2 is FYNNEI. This CDR3 region has 14 residues. The CDR3 here is CASTGTVDTGELFF. The CDR3 nucleotides are TGTGCCAGCACGGGGACAGTCGACACCGGGGAGCTGTTTTTT.

The chain combines TRBV15 with TRBJ1-3; maybe TRBD1 (6 bases). The germline V gene encodes CDR1 LNHNV and CDR2 YYDKDF (reference sequence). CDR3 length: 18 amino acids. V dropped 0 bases and J dropped 0 bases, with 15 bases sitting between them. Written as DNA, the CDR3 is TGTGCCACCAGCAGAGAAATGACAGGACCGAGCTCTGGAAACACCATATATTTT. This encodes CATSREMTGPSSGNTIYF. The whole variable domain, filled in from reference TRBV15 and TRBJ1-3, reads DAMVIQNPRYQVTQFGKPVTLSCSQTLNHNVMYWYQQKSSQAPKLLFHYYDKDFNNEADTPDNFQSRRPNTSFCFLDIRSPGLGDTAMYLCATSREMTGPSSGNTIYFGEGSWLTVV.

The CDR3 loop is CSVEDGQNQPQHF. In nucleotides, the CDR3 is TGCAGCGTTGAAGATGGACAGAATCAGCCCCAGCATTTT. The V and J genes are TRBV29-1 and TRBJ1-5; perhaps TRBD1 as D (6 bases). Trimming left V 0 bases short and J 4 bases short, with 7 bases between. From germline, CDR1 is SQVTM and CDR2 ANQGSEA. The CDR3 extends over 13 amino acids.

The genes are TRBV7-6 and TRBJ1-6, with D maybe TRBD1 (6 bases). The CDR3 runs to 17 residues. Trimming took off 5 bases at V and 5 bases at J, with 19 bases between the two ends. Germline V CDR1 and CDR2: SGHVS, FNYEAQ. Here the CDR3 DNA reads TGTGCCAGCAGCCTTAGTTCACAGGGTGGGAATAATTCACCCCTCCACTTT. Protein sequence: CASSLSSQGGNNSPLHF. Complete variable domain (other parts from reference TRBV7-6 and TRBJ1-6): GAGVSQSPRYKVTKRGQDVALRCDPISGHVSLYWYRQALGQGPEFLTYFNYEAQQDKSGLPNDRFSAERPEGSISTLTIQRTEQRDSAMYRCASSLSSQGGNNSPLHFGNGTRLTVT.

The chain joins TRBV6-5 to TRBJ2-5; maybe TRBD1 (5 bases). Trimming took 7 bases from V and 2 from J, leaving 14 bases between them. CDR1 is MNHEY and CDR2 is SVGAGI in the germline V gene. The CDR3 length is 14 residues. CDR3 bases: TGTGCCAGCATGTTTTACAGGCCTCAAGAGACCCAGTACTTC. Protein: CASMFYRPQETQYF.

This chain joins TRBV6-1 and TRBJ2-7; D might be TRBD1 (6 bases). Germline V gene lookup returns CDR1 MNHNS and CDR2 SASEGT. The V end lost 1 base, the J end lost 0 bases, and 22 bases lay between the germline ends. This CDR3 spans 19 amino acids. For the CDR3, the DNA is TGTGCCAGCAGTGAAGAAGTCGGCGGACAGCTCCTTATCTCCTACGAGCAGTACTTC. Translated: CASSEEVGGQLLISYEQYF.

The chain joins TRBV7-8 to TRBJ1-2; D is undetermined. This CDR3 spans 13 amino acids. The V gene's germline CDR1 is SGHVS and CDR2 FQNEAQ. V lost 5 bases to trimming and J lost 5 bases, with 12 bases between them. The CDR3 sequence is CASSHNDNYGYTF. CDR3 coding DNA: TGTGCCAGCAGCCATAACGACAATTATGGCTACACCTTC.

The rearrangement uses TRBV4-1 and TRBJ1-3; no clear D gene. The CDR3 loop spans 16 amino acids. The V gene's germline CDR1 is MGHRA and CDR2 YSYEKL. Deletions cut 0 bases from V and 3 bases from J, with 12 bases between. CDR3 nucleotide sequence: TGCGCCAGCAGCCAAGAGAATCAACACCTTGGAAACACCATATATTTT. It translates to CASSQENQHLGNTIYF.

The chain links TRBV10-3 to TRBJ1-1, with 9 bases aligning to TRBD1. After removal of 2 bases from V and 5 bases from J, the junction contained 6 bases not matched to a gene. CDR1 is ENHRY and CDR2 is SYGVKD in the germline V gene. The length of the CDR3 is 15 residues. Here the CDR3 reads CAISEGQGLVTEAFF. For the CDR3, the DNA is TGTGCCATCAGTGAGGGACAGGGGTTAGTAACTGAAGCTTTCTTT.

J is TRBJ1-2 and V is TRBV15; 9 nucleotides agree with TRBD1. CDR1 and CDR2 from the germline V gene are LNHNV and YYDKDF (reference sequence). This CDR3 has 15 residues. V gave up 3 bases and J gave up 4 bases; unmatched junction bases: 6. For the CDR3, the DNA is TGTGCCACCAGCAGCAACAGGGGGCGAACCTATGGCTACACCTTC. Translating gives CATSSNRGRTYGYTF.

Only one count was recorded for this clone. The chain has TRBV7-9 and TRBJ2-7, with a tentative D call TRBD1 (5 bases). The CDR3 has 13 residues. Trimming removed 5 bases at V and 3 bases at J, with 11 bases between. Germline V gene data show CDR1 as SEHNR and CDR2 as FQNEAQ (reference sequence). DNA for the CDR3: TGTGCCAGCAGCCCCGACAGCCTCTACGAGCAGTACTTC. This codes for CASSPDSLYEQYF.

The V and J genes are TRBV12-3 or TRBV12-4 and TRBJ1-1, with D unclear. Between the trimmed V and J ends, which lost 5 bases and 3 bases, there was a span of 10 bases. This CDR3 region has 13 residues. The CDR3 reads CASSAGFDTEAFF. The CDR3 nucleotides read TGTGCCAGCAGTGCCGGGTTCGACACTGAAGCTTTCTTT.

V and J are TRBV4-1 and TRBJ2-1, with 9 bases fitting TRBD1. Germline V lookup: CDR1 MGHRA, CDR2 YSYEKL. The CDR3 is 15 amino acids. V trimming: 5 bases; J trimming: 3 bases; junction bases outside the gene matches: 5. The CDR3 region has the DNA TGCGCCAGCAGCTCGGGACAGGGAGTCTACAATGAGCAGTTCTTC. Its translation is CASSSGQGVYNEQFF.

V and J are TRBV18 and TRBJ1-1; D not certain. V was cut by 4 bases and J by 8 bases, with 14 bases left in between. Germline values: CDR1 KGHSH, CDR2 LQKENI. The CDR3 runs to 13 residues. The chain's CDR3 is CASSLPGAAEAFF. CDR3 sequence (DNA): TGTGCCAGCTCACTACCGGGCGCAGCCGAAGCTTTCTTT.

The chain recombines TRBV19 with TRBJ2-2, with TRBD2 identical over 13 bases. Trimming removed 10 bases from V and 1 base from J; junction bases left unmatched: 9. This CDR3 has 17 residues. In germline, CDR1 is LNHDA, CDR2 SQIVND (reference sequence). Here the CDR3 DNA reads TGTGCCATCCAGGCCAGACTAGCGGGGGGGAACACCGGGGAGCTGTTTTTT. It encodes CAIQARLAGGNTGELFF.

V and J are TRBV5-1 and TRBJ2-7; 12 bases map to TRBD1. CDR3 length: 14 amino acids. Germline lookup yields CDR1 SGHRS and CDR2 YFSETQ. J was trimmed by 7 bases and V by 3 bases; bases with no gene match: 5. The CDR3 reads CASSSGTGGGEQYF. DNA of the CDR3: TGCGCCAGCAGCTCCGGGACAGGGGGCGGGGAGCAGTACTTC.

This chain joins TRBV5-4 and TRBJ1-1; possible D gene TRBD1, 6 bases. Trimming took 4 bases from V and 4 from J, leaving 20 bases between them. The length of the CDR3 is 16 residues. Looked up from germline, CDR1 is SGHNT and CDR2 is YYREEE (reference sequence). The CDR3 DNA reads as TGTGCCAGCAGCAGACAGGACACGCTCCTCGGCACTGAAGCTTTCTTT. It translates to CASSRQDTLLGTEAFF.

The chain is built from TRBV7-9 and TRBJ1-6; D is possibly TRBD1 (6 bases). CDR3 length: 14 amino acids. Trimming took 4 bases from V and 8 from J, leaving 12 bases between them. Germline V CDR1 and CDR2: SEHNR, FQNEAQ (reference sequence). CDR3 protein: CASSSQGSDSPLHF. The CDR3 nucleotides are TGTGCCAGCAGCTCCCAGGGGTCAGATTCACCCCTCCACTTT.

The J gene is TRBJ2-2, the V gene TRBV7-6, with a possible D match to TRBD1 (6 bases). The germline CDR1 and CDR2 sequences are SGHVS and FNYEAQ. The CDR3 is 17 residues long. The germline V and J ends were trimmed by 1 base and 3 bases, with 15 bases remaining between them. The CDR3 DNA is TGTGCCAGCAGCTTAGATTCTGCGGCAGGGGACACCGGGGAGCTGTTTTTT. Translated, it gives CASSLDSAAGDTGELFF.

The rearrangement uses TRBV7-9 and TRBJ2-7, with 8 bases fitting TRBD1. This CDR3 has 15 residues. Germline V gene data show CDR1 as SEHNR and CDR2 as FQNEAQ (reference sequence). Trimming took 5 bases from V and 3 from J; bases not matched to a gene: 9. DNA of the CDR3: TGTGCCAGCAGCCGATACCGGGACAGGAACTACGAGCAGTACTTC. As protein: CASSRYRDRNYEQYF.

J is TRBJ2-7 and V is TRBV2; 10 bases are a match to TRBD2. The CDR3 runs 14 residues. CDR1 is SNHLY, CDR2 FYNNEI, per germline. Trimming removed 5 bases from V and 4 bases from J; junction bases left unmatched: 5. CDR3 DNA: TGTGCCAGCAGTCGGTCTAGCGGGGGTTACGAGCAGTACTTC. It translates to CASSRSSGGYEQYF.

The rearrangement joins TRBV11-1 to TRBJ2-7; 7 bases map to TRBD2. Germline V CDR1 and CDR2: SGHAT, FQDESV (reference sequence). The CDR3 runs 16 residues. V shed 4 bases and J 1 base; nucleotides not matched to a gene: 10. CDR3 amino acids: CASSSGGQGGSYEQYF. In nucleotides, the CDR3 is TGTGCCAGCAGCTCGGGCGGGCAGGGAGGGTCCTACGAGCAGTACTTC.

The chain carries TRBV7-9 and TRBJ2-3; D might be TRBD2 (6 bases). The germline V gene has CDR1 SEHNR and CDR2 FQNEAQ (reference sequence). This CDR3 comprises 16 residues. Trimming shortened V by 4 bases and J by 6 bases, and 20 bases separated the two germline ends. The CDR3: CASSSYGTPGGDTQYF. The DNA of the CDR3 is TGTGCCAGCAGCTCCTACGGGACTCCAGGTGGGGATACGCAGTATTTT.

The chain recombines TRBV24-1 with TRBJ2-7; D unresolved. The CDR3 contains 13 residues. The germline CDR1 and CDR2 sequences are KGHDR and SFDVKD. Trimming shortened V by 2 bases and J by 5 bases, and 9 bases separated the two germline ends. In nucleotides, the CDR3 is TGTGCCACCAGTGATTCCAGATCCCACGAGCAGTACTTC. Its translation is CATSDSRSHEQYF.

The rearrangement joins TRBV6-1 to TRBJ1-5, with 9 bases fitting TRBD1. Germline CDR1 MNHNS, CDR2 SASEGT. V was pared by 6 bases and J by 1 base, with 4 bases of the junction left unmatched. This CDR3 has 15 amino acids. Written as DNA, the CDR3 is TGTGCCAGCAGAACGACAGGGGGAAGCAATCAGCCCCAGCATTTT. Translated, it gives CASRTTGGSNQPQHF.